This T cell receptor beta chain appears in the sequencing data of a study of blood T cell repertoires in COVID-19. For the study at large: The analysed material was cDNA or gDNA that came from T cells, B-cell-depleted T cells, or PBMCs.

V was trimmed by 6 bases and J by 15 bases, leaving 24 bases between them. The CDR3 contains 14 residues. Per germline, CDR1 MNHEY and CDR2 SVGAGI. Per the original data handling: Amplification from reference gene primers served as the basis for estimated nucleated cell counts. TCRdb's copy holds only in-frame clones and misses some; the assay was immunoSEQ multiplex PCR. The DNA was the basis for D and trimming; V, J and clone size are from that table. The data contain fewer than 250,000 clones, roughly nine tenths of them singletons. This receptor was obtained from a man aged 25 to 45 with acute or convalescent COVID-19. The sequencing input was peripheral blood. This sequence joins TRBV6-5 and TRBJ2-1; D remains unclear. The CDR3 protein is CASSFQRLPPIWFF. In DNA, the CDR3 is TGTGCCAGCAGCTTTCAGAGACTCCCACCGATTTGGTTCTTC.